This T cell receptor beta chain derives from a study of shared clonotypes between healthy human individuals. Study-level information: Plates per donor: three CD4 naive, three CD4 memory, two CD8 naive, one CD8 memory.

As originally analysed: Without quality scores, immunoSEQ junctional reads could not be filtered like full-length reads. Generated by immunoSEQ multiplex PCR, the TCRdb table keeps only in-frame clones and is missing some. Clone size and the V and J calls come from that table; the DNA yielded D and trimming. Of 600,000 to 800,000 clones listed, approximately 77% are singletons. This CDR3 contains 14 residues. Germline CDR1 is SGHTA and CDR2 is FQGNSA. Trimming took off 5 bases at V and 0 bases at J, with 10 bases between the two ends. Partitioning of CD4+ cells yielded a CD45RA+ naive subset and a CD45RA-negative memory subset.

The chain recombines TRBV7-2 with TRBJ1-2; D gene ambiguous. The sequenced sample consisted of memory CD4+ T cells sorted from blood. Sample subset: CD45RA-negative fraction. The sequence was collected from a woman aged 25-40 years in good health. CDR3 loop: CASSKQRTNYGYTF. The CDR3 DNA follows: TGTGCCAGCAGCAAACAGCGAACTAACTATGGCTACACCTTC.